The 25 T cell receptor beta chains below were found in one sample sequenced in a study of cytomegalovirus exposure and HLA in healthy donors. Clones were sequenced by immunoSEQ multiplex PCR, and TCRdb holds only the in-frame ones, with some missing. Counted here are 150,000 to 200,000 clones, about 82% occurring once; the ten biggest clones make up about 1.6%. Sequencing was done on a sample of PBMCs. These receptors all stem from a woman younger than 35 in good health and CMV-seronegative.

The chain has TRBV5-1 and TRBJ2-1; TRBD2 matches 10 bases. Germline loops: CDR1 SGHRS, CDR2 YFSETQ. The CDR3 has 16 amino acids. With 1 base clipped from V and 3 bases from J, the junction kept 4 bases outside the gene matches. Written as DNA, the CDR3 is TGCGCCAGCAGCTTGCTTATAGCGGGAGGCTACAATGAGCAGTTCTTC. It is translated as CASSLLIAGGYNEQFF.

The V gene is TRBV5-4, the J gene TRBJ2-1, with D maybe TRBD2 (6 bases). V dropped 0 bases and J dropped 9 bases, with 7 bases sitting between them. Germline V gives CDR1 SGHNT, CDR2 YYREEE (reference sequence). The CDR3 loop spans 12 amino acids. The DNA of the CDR3 is TGTGCCAGCAGCTTGGGGGACTTTGAGCAGTTCTTC. Translated, it gives CASSLGDFEQFF.

V gene TRBV2 combines with J gene TRBJ2-3; 10 nucleotides agree with TRBD2. The CDR3 totals 18 residues. V trimming: 11 bases; J trimming: 0 bases; junction bases outside the gene matches: 17. CDR1 is SNHLY, CDR2 FYNNEI, per germline. CDR3 DNA: TGTGCCCGGGACGCGGCTAGCGGGAGTAGGTGGAGCACAGATACGCAGTATTTT. Translated: CARDAASGSRWSTDTQYF.

Only one count was recorded for this clone. J is TRBJ1-1 and V is TRBV10-3, with D tentatively TRBD1 (6 bases). Trimming took 5 bases from V and 7 from J, leaving 17 bases between them. The germline CDR1 and CDR2 sequences are ENHRY and SYGVKD. The CDR3 length is 14 residues. The CDR3 is CAISPGHFSFEAFF. The CDR3 region has the DNA TGTGCCATCAGTCCGGGACATTTTTCTTTTGAAGCTTTCTTT.

The chain uses TRBV10-3 and TRBJ2-3; 8 bases are a match to TRBD1. CDR3 length: 15 residues. With 10 bases clipped from V and 2 bases from J, the junction kept 11 bases outside the gene matches. CDR1 and CDR2 from the germline V gene are ENHRY and SYGVKD. The CDR3 spells CANAPGQGYTDTQYF. The CDR3 nucleotides are TGTGCCAACGCACCAGGACAGGGATACACAGATACGCAGTATTTT.

The chain uses TRBV7-9 and TRBJ1-2; a weak D match, TRBD1 (5 bases). The V end lost 5 bases, the J end lost 8 bases, and 15 bases lay between the germline ends. Germline V gives CDR1 SEHNR, CDR2 FQNEAQ (reference sequence). The CDR3 is 13 amino acids. As DNA, the CDR3 is TGTGCCAGCAGCCCACAGGAGGGTGGCGGCTACACCTTC. Translating it yields CASSPQEGGGYTF.

The chain links TRBV7-7 to TRBJ2-5; 7 bases agree with TRBD1. The CDR3 has 15 amino acids. The germline V gene encodes CDR1 SSHAT and CDR2 FNYEAQ (reference sequence). Trimming took 5 bases from V and 0 from J; bases not matched to a gene: 6. DNA for the CDR3: TGTGCCAGCAGCCCCACAGGGGCCTACCAAGAGACCCAGTACTTC. Protein product: CASSPTGAYQETQYF. Full variable domain (missing parts from reference TRBV7-7 and TRBJ2-5): GAGVSQSPRYKVTKRGQDVTLRCDPISSHATLYWYQQALGQGPEFLTYFNYEAQPDKSGLPSDRFSAERPEGSISTLTIQRTEQRDSAMYRCASSPTGAYQETQYFGPGTRLLVL.

V gene TRBV5-1 combines with J gene TRBJ2-2, with 11 bases fitting TRBD1. The J segment lost 1 base and the V segment lost 4 bases, leaving 9 bases of the junction unmatched. The germline V gene has CDR1 SGHRS and CDR2 YFSETQ. The CDR3 loop spans 18 amino acids. The CDR3 region has the DNA TGCGCCAGCAGCCTAAGGACAGGGGGCTACGGGAACACCGGGGAGCTGTTTTTT. It yields the protein CASSLRTGGYGNTGELFF.

The chain joins TRBV19 to TRBJ2-6; D remains ambiguous. Germline V CDR1 and CDR2: LNHDA, SQIVND (reference sequence). V lost 6 bases and J 0 bases, leaving 12 bases between the germline ends. The CDR3 is 16 amino acids. CDR3 protein: CASSPGLFSGANVLTF. The CDR3 DNA sequence: TGTGCCAGTAGCCCGGGTCTGTTCTCTGGGGCCAACGTCCTGACTTTC. The variable domain in full, completed from reference TRBV19 and TRBJ2-6, reads DGGITQSPKYLFRKEGQNVTLSCEQNLNHDAMYWYRQDPGQGLRLIYYSQIVNDFQKGDIAEGYSVSREKKESFPLTVTSAQKNPTAFYLCASSPGLFSGANVLTFGAGSRLTVL.

The chain uses TRBV5-1 and TRBJ1-4, with TRBD1 matching 8 bases. With V trimmed by 3 bases and J by 7 bases, 11 bases remained unmatched. CDR1 is SGHRS, CDR2 YFSETQ, per germline. The CDR3 contains 16 residues. CDR3 coding DNA: TGCGCCAGCAGCTATTCAGCGGGGACAGGTAGTGAAAAACTGTTTTTT. It translates to CASSYSAGTGSEKLFF.

This sequence joins TRBV27 and TRBJ2-2; tentatively, D is TRBD2 (5 bases). Germline lookup yields CDR1 MNHEY and CDR2 SMNVEV (reference sequence). This CDR3 contains 12 residues. V lost 5 bases and J 4 bases, leaving 5 bases between the germline ends. CDR3 nucleotide sequence: TGTGCCAGCAGTGGAGGCACCGGGGAGCTGTTTTTT. It codes for CASSGGTGELFF.

This chain links TRBV5-8 with TRBJ2-3; D is undetermined. The germline V and J ends were trimmed by 0 bases and 8 bases, with 19 bases remaining between them. The germline CDR1 and CDR2 sequences are SGHTS and YDEGEE. The CDR3 extends over 16 amino acids. CDR3 bases: TGTGCCAGCAGCTTGGAGCGCGCCGCATTGGCCGGTACGCAGTATTTT. Residues: CASSLERAALAGTQYF.

This clone was seen a single time. The chain uses TRBV15 and TRBJ1-1; D remains ambiguous. V lost 7 bases and J 1 base, leaving 13 bases between the germline ends. Germline CDR1 and CDR2: LNHNV and YYDKDF (reference sequence). This CDR3 has 14 amino acids. CDR3 loop: CATTAAAPNTEAFF. CDR3 sequence (DNA): TGTGCCACCACCGCGGCAGCTCCGAACACTGAAGCTTTCTTT.

V and J are TRBV29-1 and TRBJ1-5; 8 positions match TRBD1. Trimming removed 6 bases from V and 12 bases from J; junction bases left unmatched: 10. CDR3 size: 12 residues. Germline values: CDR1 SQVTM, CDR2 ANQGSEA. The DNA of the CDR3 is TGCAGCGTCGCCCTTGACAGGGGTGGCCAGCATTTT. Its translation is CSVALDRGGQHF.

The chain joins TRBV19 to TRBJ2-1, with 11 bases identical to TRBD2. Looked up from germline, CDR1 is LNHDA and CDR2 is SQIVND (reference sequence). V lost 7 bases, J lost 1 base, and 9 bases stayed unmatched. The CDR3 has 17 residues. CDR3 amino acids: CASNVAGGPFSYNEQFF. In DNA, the CDR3 is TGTGCCAGTAATGTAGCGGGAGGGCCTTTTTCCTACAATGAGCAGTTCTTC.

Note on this clone: Other nucleotide sequences in the sample specify the same CDR3. The chain has TRBV5-1 and TRBJ1-1; D remains unclear. There are 12 residues in the CDR3. V was cut by 4 bases and J by 4 bases, with 8 bases left in between. Germline lookup yields CDR1 SGHRS and CDR2 YFSETQ. This CDR3 is CASSPTGTEAFF. The CDR3 DNA reads as TGCGCCAGCAGCCCAACGGGCACTGAAGCTTTCTTT.

J is TRBJ2-2 and V is TRBV30; D is perhaps TRBD1 (5 bases). V was pared by 0 bases and J by 6 bases, with 11 bases between. CDR3 size: 14 residues. Germline lookup yields CDR1 GTSNPN and CDR2 SVGIG (reference sequence). CDR3 protein: CAWSVAGLAGELFF. The CDR3 DNA is TGTGCCTGGAGTGTAGCAGGGTTGGCCGGGGAGCTGTTTTTT.

J is TRBJ1-4 and V is TRBV27; 10 nucleotides align to TRBD1. The ends lost 4 bases at V and 3 bases at J; junction bases unmatched: 8. Germline V gene data show CDR1 as MNHEY and CDR2 as SMNVEV (reference sequence). The CDR3 has 17 amino acids. CDR3 protein: CASSSDRGGGSNEKLFF. For the CDR3, the DNA is TGTGCCAGCAGTTCGGACAGGGGGGGTGGGTCTAATGAAAAACTGTTTTTT.

The V and J genes are TRBV27 and TRBJ1-2; D not resolved. Germline lookup yields CDR1 MNHEY and CDR2 SMNVEV (reference sequence). Deletions cut 6 bases from V and 7 bases from J, with 24 bases between. The CDR3 length is 16 residues. The chain's CDR3 is CASRYLEAGVRGGYTF. The CDR3 nucleotides are TGTGCCAGCAGATATCTCGAGGCCGGGGTTAGAGGTGGCTACACCTTC.

This chain connects TRBV27 to TRBJ1-5; D ambiguous. Germline CDR1 is MNHEY and CDR2 is SMNVEV (reference sequence). Trimming removed 4 bases from V and 1 base from J, with 14 bases in between. The CDR3 is 16 residues long. CDR3 loop: CASSYRSGPSNQPQHF. The CDR3 DNA is TGTGCCAGCAGTTACCGCAGCGGGCCCAGCAATCAGCCCCAGCATTTT.

This clone has only a few counts. V is TRBV5-6 and J is TRBJ2-3; D gene unclear. Trimming left V 0 bases short and J 2 bases short, with 10 bases between. Germline V gene sequence: CDR1 SGHDT, CDR2 YYEEEE. The CDR3 is made up of 15 amino acids. For the CDR3, the DNA is TGTGCCAGCAGCTTGGATCCGGGTTACACAGATACGCAGTATTTT. Protein sequence: CASSLDPGYTDTQYF.

The J gene is TRBJ2-2, the V gene TRBV27, with TRBD1 matching 8 bases. The CDR3 spans 19 residues. Germline V CDR1 and CDR2: MNHEY, SMNVEV (reference sequence). The trim removed 2 bases at V and 1 base at J, leaving 12 bases unmatched. CDR3 sequence: CASSLRGNRDRRNTGELFF. For the CDR3, the DNA is TGTGCCAGCAGTTTAAGGGGAAATAGGGACAGGAGGAACACCGGGGAGCTGTTTTTT.

The J gene is TRBJ1-2, the V gene TRBV5-4; the D gene is possibly TRBD1 (5 bases). Trimming stripped 4 bases from V and 1 base from J, with 17 bases between. Germline V gene lookup returns CDR1 SGHNT and CDR2 YYREEE (reference sequence). CDR3 length: 16 residues. Here the CDR3 DNA reads TGTGCCAGCAGCAACCCCATAAGGGGTAGTAACTATGGCTACACCTTC. Translating it yields CASSNPIRGSNYGYTF. The full variable domain, in which reference TRBV5-4 and TRBJ1-2 provide the parts outside the CDR3, is ETGVTQSPTHLIKTRGQQVTLRCSSQSGHNTVSWYQQALGQGPQFIFQYYREEENGRGNFPPRFSGLQFPNYSSELNVNALELDDSALYLCASSNPIRGSNYGYTFGSGTRLTVV.

This sequence joins TRBV19 and TRBJ1-2, with 7 bases matching TRBD1. There are 14 residues in the CDR3. With V trimmed by 7 bases and J by 5 bases, 10 bases remained unmatched. Germline values: CDR1 LNHDA, CDR2 SQIVND (reference sequence). The CDR3: CASMERGRLYGYTF. CDR3 DNA sequence: TGTGCCAGTATGGAGAGGGGGCGCTTGTATGGCTACACCTTC.

The rearrangement joins TRBV6-5 to TRBJ1-2; 7 bases are a match to TRBD1. Germline-derived CDR1 and CDR2 are MNHEY and SVGAGI. Trimming at V came to 5 bases and at J to 10 bases, leaving 7 bases not matched to a gene. The CDR3 spans 12 residues. The DNA of the CDR3 is TGTGCCAGCAGTCAGGACAGGCTTACCTACACCTTC. It is translated as CASSQDRLTYTF.